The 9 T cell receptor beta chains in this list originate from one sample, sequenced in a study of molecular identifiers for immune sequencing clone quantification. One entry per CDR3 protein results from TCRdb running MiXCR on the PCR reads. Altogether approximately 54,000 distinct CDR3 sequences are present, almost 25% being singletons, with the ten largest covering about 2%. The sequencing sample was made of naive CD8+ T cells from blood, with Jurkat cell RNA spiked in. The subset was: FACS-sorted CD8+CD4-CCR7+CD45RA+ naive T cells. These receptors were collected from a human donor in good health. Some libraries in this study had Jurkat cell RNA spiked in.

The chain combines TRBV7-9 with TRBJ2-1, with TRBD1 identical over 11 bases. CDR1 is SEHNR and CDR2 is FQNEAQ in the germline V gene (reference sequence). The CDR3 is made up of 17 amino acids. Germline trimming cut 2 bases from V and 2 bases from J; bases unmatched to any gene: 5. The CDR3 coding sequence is TGTGCCAGCAGCTTATCGGGACAGGGGGTGCCCTACAATGAGCAGTTCTTC. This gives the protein CASSLSGQGVPYNEQFF.

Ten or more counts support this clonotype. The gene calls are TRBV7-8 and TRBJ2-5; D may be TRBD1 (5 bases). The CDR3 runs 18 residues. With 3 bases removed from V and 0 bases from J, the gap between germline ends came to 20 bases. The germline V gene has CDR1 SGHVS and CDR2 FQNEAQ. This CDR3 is CASSLMSVQTDDQETQYF. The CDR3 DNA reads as TGTGCCAGCAGCTTGATGTCGGTTCAGACAGACGACCAAGAGACCCAGTACTTC.

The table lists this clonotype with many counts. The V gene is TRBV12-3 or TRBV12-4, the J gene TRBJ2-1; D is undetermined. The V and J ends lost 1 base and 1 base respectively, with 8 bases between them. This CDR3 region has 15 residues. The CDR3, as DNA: TGTGCCAGCAGTTTAGGTTACCCGTCCTACAATGAGCAGTTCTTC. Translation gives CASSLGYPSYNEQFF.

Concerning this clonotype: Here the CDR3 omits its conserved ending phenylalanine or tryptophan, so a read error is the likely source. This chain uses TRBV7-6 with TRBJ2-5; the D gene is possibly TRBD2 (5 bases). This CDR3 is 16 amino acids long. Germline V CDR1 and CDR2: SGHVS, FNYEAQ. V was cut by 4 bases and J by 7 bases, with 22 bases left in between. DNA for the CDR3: TGTGCCAGCAGCTCACCCGACGGACCCCACCGGGGGACCCAGTACTCC. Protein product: CASSSPDGPHRGTQYS.

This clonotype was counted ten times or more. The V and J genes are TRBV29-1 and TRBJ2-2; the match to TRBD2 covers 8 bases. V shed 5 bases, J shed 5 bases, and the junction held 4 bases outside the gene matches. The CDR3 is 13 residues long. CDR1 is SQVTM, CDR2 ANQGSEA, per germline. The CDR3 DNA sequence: TGCAGCGTTCCTACTAGCGGTACCGGGGAGCTGTTTTTT. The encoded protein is CSVPTSGTGELFF.

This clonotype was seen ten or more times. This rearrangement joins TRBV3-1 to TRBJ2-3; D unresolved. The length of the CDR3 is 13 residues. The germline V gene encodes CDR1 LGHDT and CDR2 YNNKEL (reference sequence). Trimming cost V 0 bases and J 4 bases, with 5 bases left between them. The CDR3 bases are TGTGCCAGCAGCCAAGATACCGCAGATACGCAGTATTTT. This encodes CASSQDTADTQYF.

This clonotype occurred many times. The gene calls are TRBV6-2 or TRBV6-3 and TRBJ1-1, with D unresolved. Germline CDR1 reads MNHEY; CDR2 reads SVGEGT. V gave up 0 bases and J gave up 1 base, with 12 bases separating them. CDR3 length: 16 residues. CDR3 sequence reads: CASSYSTAEPNTEAFF. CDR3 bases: TGTGCCAGCAGTTACTCGACCGCCGAACCGAACACTGAAGCTTTCTTT.

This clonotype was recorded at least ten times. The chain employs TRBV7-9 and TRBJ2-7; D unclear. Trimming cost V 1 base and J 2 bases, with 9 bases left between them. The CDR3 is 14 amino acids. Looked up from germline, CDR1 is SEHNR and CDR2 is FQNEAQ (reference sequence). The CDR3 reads CASSLEGYTYEQYF. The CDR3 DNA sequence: TGTGCCAGCAGCTTAGAAGGGTATACCTACGAGCAGTACTTC.

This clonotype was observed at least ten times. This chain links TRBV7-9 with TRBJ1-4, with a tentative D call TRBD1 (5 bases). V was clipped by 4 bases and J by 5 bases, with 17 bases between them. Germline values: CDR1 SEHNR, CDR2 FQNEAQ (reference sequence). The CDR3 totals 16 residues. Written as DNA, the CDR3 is TGTGCCAGCAGCTCTCTACTCGACAGTTTAAATGAAAAACTGTTTTTT. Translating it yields CASSSLLDSLNEKLFF.